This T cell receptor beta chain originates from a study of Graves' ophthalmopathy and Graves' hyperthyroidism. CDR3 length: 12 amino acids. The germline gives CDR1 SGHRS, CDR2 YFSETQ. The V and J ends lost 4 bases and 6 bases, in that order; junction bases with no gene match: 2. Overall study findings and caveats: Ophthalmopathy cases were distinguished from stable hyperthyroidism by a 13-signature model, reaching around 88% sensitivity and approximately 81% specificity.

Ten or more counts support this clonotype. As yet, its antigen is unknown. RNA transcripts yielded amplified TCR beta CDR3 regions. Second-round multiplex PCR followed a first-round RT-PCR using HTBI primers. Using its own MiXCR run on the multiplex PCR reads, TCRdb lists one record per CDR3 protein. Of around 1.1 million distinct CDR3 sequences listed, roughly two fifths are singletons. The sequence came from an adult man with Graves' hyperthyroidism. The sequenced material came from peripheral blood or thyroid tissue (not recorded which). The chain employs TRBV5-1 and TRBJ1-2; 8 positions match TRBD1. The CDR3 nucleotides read TGCGCCAGCAGCAAGGACAGGGATGGCTACACCTTC. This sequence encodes CASSKDRDGYTF.